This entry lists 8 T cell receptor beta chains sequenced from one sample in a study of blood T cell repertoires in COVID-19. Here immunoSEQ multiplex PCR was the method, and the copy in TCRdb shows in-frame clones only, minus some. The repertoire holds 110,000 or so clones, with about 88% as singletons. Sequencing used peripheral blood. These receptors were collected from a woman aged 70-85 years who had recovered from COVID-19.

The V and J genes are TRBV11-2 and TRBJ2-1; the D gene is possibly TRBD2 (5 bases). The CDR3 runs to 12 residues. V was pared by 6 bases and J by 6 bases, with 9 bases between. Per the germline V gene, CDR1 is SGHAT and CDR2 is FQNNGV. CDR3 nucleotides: TGTGCCAGCAGGTCCGGACTCAATGAGCAGTTCTTC. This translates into CASRSGLNEQFF.

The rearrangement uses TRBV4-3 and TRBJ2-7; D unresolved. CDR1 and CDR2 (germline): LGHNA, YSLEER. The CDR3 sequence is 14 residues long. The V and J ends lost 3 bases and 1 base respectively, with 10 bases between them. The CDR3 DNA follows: TGCGCCAGCAGCCAGGCCTCAGAATCCTACGAGCAGTACTTC. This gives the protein CASSQASESYEQYF.

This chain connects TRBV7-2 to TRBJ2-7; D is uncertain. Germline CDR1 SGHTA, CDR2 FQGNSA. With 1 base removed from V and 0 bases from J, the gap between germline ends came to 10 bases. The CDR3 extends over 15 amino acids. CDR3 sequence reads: CASSLEPLSSYEQYF. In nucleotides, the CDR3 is TGTGCCAGCAGCTTAGAGCCCCTTAGCTCCTACGAGCAGTACTTC. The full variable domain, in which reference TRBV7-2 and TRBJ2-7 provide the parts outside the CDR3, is GAGVSQSPSNKVTEKGKDVELRCDPISGHTALYWYRQSLGQGLEFLIYFQGNSAPDKSGLPSDRFSAERTGGSVSTLTIQRTQQEDSAVYLCASSLEPLSSYEQYFGPGTRLTVT.

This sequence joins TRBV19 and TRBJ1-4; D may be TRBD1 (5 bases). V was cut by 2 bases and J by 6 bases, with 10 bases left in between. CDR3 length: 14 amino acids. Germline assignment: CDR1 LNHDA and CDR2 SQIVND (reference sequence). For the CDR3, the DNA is TGTGCCAGTAGTATATTGGGGGGTGATGAAAAACTGTTTTTT. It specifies CASSILGGDEKLFF.

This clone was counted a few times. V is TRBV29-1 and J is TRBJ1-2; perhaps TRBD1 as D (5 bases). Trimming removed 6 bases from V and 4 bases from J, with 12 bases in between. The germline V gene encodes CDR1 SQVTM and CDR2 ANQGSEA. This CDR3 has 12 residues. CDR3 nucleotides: TGCAGCGTATCATCTCAGGGCTATGGCTACACCTTC. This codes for CSVSSQGYGYTF.

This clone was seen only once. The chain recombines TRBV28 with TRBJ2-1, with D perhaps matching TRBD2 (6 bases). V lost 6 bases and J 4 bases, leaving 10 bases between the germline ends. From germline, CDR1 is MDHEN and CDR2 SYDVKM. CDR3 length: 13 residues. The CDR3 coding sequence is TGTGCCAGCAGCCGGGAGTATTACAATGAGCAGTTCTTC. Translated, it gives CASSREYYNEQFF.

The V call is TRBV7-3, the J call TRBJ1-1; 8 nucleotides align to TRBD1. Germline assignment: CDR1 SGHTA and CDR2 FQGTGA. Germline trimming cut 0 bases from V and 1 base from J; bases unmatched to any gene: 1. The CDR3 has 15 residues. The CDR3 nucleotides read TGTGCCAGCAGCTTAACCACAGGGGGGAACACTGAAGCTTTCTTT. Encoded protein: CASSLTTGGNTEAFF. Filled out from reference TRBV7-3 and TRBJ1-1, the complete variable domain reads GAGVSQTPSNKVTEKGKYVELRCDPISGHTALYWYRQSLGQGPEFLIYFQGTGAADDSGLPNDRFFAVRPEGSVSTLKIQRTERGDSAVYLCASSLTTGGNTEAFFGQGTRLTVV.

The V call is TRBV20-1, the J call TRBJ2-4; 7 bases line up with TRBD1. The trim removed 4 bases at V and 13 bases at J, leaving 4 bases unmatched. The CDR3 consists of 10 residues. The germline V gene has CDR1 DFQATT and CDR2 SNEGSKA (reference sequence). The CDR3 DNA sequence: TGCAGTGCTACCCGACAGGGACAGTACTTC. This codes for CSATRQGQYF.